The present TCR beta chain was sequenced within a study of CD8 T cells in ankylosing spondylitis. The CDR3 has 14 amino acids. From germline, CDR1 is DFQATT and CDR2 SNEGSKA (reference sequence). J gave up 2 bases and V 7 bases, and 7 bases lay outside the gene matches. Library preparation for TCR beta used quantitative 5'-RACE with molecular barcodes. TCRdb fed the 5' RACE reads into MiXCR, producing one record per CDR3 protein. Of roughly 280,000 distinct CDR3 sequences in the sample, about 19% were seen once. Sample: blood, either unsorted or a sorted T cell fraction (not recorded which). The chain employs TRBV20-1 and TRBJ2-3, with 9 bases lining up with TRBD2. The TCR was taken from a male donor with ankylosing spondylitis or in good health (not recorded which). CDR3 loop: CSVRLAGNTDTQYF. In DNA, the CDR3 is TGCAGTGTCAGGCTAGCGGGGAACACAGATACGCAGTATTTT.